Listed below are T cell receptor beta chains from one sample, sequenced in a study of spatial heterogeneity in lung cancer. TCRdb used MiXCR to reprocess the 5' RACE reads, holding one entry per CDR3 protein. This table has approximately 1,200 distinct CDR3 sequences, 12% appearing once. Sequenced here: lung tumor tissue, sampled at surgery. The receptors stem from a male donor with early-stage non-small cell lung cancer. Both conserved end residues are part of each CDR3. A D gene is named only where the DNA matches it firmly. Some rows mark clone size as missing; the rest say once, few, many or name a class of expanded clone.

clone size	V gene	J gene	D gene	CDR3 DNA	CDR3 protein
medium-sized	TRBV13	TRBJ1-6	TRBD1	TGTGCCAGCAGCTTAGCCCAGGGGGCCCTCCACTTT	CASSLAQGALHF
large	TRBV7-9	TRBJ2-7	NA	TGTGCCAGCAGCTTGGCCGGAACCTACGAGCAGTACTTC	CASSLAGTYEQYF
NA	TRBV30	TRBJ2-2	NA	TGTGCCTGGATCGCCGGGGGCCGGAACGCCGGGGAGCTGTTTTTT	CAWIAGGRNAGELFF
NA	TRBV5-1	TRBJ2-4	NA	TGCGCCAGCACTTTTAACCCACCCGGAACAGGAGAAAACATTCAGTACTTC	CASTFNPPGTGENIQYF
medium-sized	TRBV5-1	TRBJ1-1	TRBD1	TGCGCCAGCAGCTTCCGGGACAGGGTGAGCGCTGAAGCTTTCTTT	CASSFRDRVSAEAFF
NA	TRBV15	TRBJ2-2	TRBD1	TGTGCCACCAGCGGACTAGGACAGGGGGACGGGGAGCTGTTTTTT	CATSGLGQGDGELFF
NA	TRBV2	TRBJ2-3	NA	TGTGCCAGCGGGATTGACACAGATACGCAGTATTTT	CASGIDTDTQYF
NA	TRBV7-8	TRBJ2-1	NA	TGTGCCAGCAGCTTAGCGGGGCGTAGCGGCCATGAGCAGTTCTTC	CASSLAGRSGHEQFF
NA	TRBV7-2	TRBJ2-7	TRBD2	TGTGCCAGCAGCCGAGAATTTCGGACTAGCGGTACTTACGAGCAGTACTTC	CASSREFRTSGTYEQYF
large	TRBV7-6	TRBJ1-1	NA	TGTGCCAGCAGCTTAGTCCCGGGACAGAACACTGAAGCTTTCTTT	CASSLVPGQNTEAFF
medium-sized	TRBV20-1	TRBJ2-3	TRBD2	TGCAGTGTTAGACTAGCGGGAGTTAAAGATACGCAGTATTTT	CSVRLAGVKDTQYF
NA	TRBV7-7	TRBJ2-5	TRBD2	TGTGCTAGCAGCCCCGGACTAGCGGGAGCACAAGAGACCCAGTACTTC	CASSPGLAGAQETQYF
few	TRBV12-3/TRBV12-4	TRBJ2-1	TRBD1	TGTGCCAGCAGTCAGCGGGACAGGGGGTTGGATGAGCAGTTCTTC	CASSQRDRGLDEQFF
medium-sized	TRBV10-2	TRBJ2-7	NA	TGCGCCAGCAGGCCGGGCAGAGAATACGAGCAGTACTTC	CASRPGREYEQYF
medium-sized	TRBV10-2	TRBJ2-1	NA	TGCGCCAGCAGTGAGTCGGATGTCGCTGGATGGGTTTACAATGAGCAGTTCTTC	CASSESDVAGWVYNEQFF
medium-sized	TRBV5-5	TRBJ2-2	NA	TGTGCCAGCAGCCTCGGACAGTCGAACACCGGGGAGCTGTTTTTT	CASSLGQSNTGELFF
medium-sized	TRBV10-3	TRBJ1-4	NA	TGTGCCACGCAGACCTCGGATTCTAATGAAAAACTGTTTTTT	CATQTSDSNEKLFF
medium-sized	TRBV2	TRBJ2-7	NA	TGTGCCAGCGGCCGAGACCTGTACGAGCAGTACTTC	CASGRDLYEQYF
medium-sized	TRBV12-3/TRBV12-4	TRBJ2-2	NA	TGTGCCAGCAGTTTTGAGGCGCGGGATGGGGACACCGGGGAGCTGTTTTTT	CASSFEARDGDTGELFF
medium-sized	TRBV27	TRBJ2-1	TRBD2	TGTGCCAGCAGTTTCAGGACTAGCCATGAGCAGTTCTTC	CASSFRTSHEQFF
medium-sized	TRBV6-2/TRBV6-3	TRBJ2-1	TRBD1	TGTGCCAGCAGTTCCCCAGCGACAGGGTACAATGAGCAGTTCTTC	CASSSPATGYNEQFF
medium-sized	TRBV6-4	TRBJ2-1	NA	TGTGCCAGCAGTGACGGGCGTTGGGGCAATGAGCAGTTCTTC	CASSDGRWGNEQFF
many	TRBV2	TRBJ2-2	NA	TGTGCCAGCAGTGTCACCGGGGAGCTGTTTTTT	CASSVTGELFF
NA	TRBV20-1	TRBJ2-3	TRBD2	TGCAGTGCTAGACCCATGAGCGGGGGGGCAACAGATACGCAGTATTTT	CSARPMSGGATDTQYF
once	TRBV7-3	TRBJ2-1	TRBD2	TGTGCCAGCAGCTTCGGGACTAGCAATGAGCAGTTCTTC	CASSFGTSNEQFF
large	TRBV14	TRBJ2-3	NA	TGTGCCAGCAGCCCGAGGACTCTCACAGATACGCAGTATTTT	CASSPRTLTDTQYF
medium-sized	TRBV28	TRBJ2-2	NA	TGTGCCAGCAGCTTAGTGGGTCCGACCGGGGAGCTGTTTTTT	CASSLVGPTGELFF
many	TRBV5-1	TRBJ2-7	NA	TGCGCCAGCAGCTTGGCCGCGGGGACGATAATCTACGAGCAGTACTTC	CASSLAAGTIIYEQYF
NA	TRBV20-1	TRBJ1-4	TRBD1	TGCAGCGTATCCGGGACAGGGAATGAAAAACTGTTTTTT	CSVSGTGNEKLFF
medium-sized	TRBV20-1	TRBJ2-1	TRBD2	TGCAGTGCTAGAGCTAAAATAGCGGGAGGGCTCTGGAATGAGCAGTTCTTC	CSARAKIAGGLWNEQFF
medium-sized	TRBV11-2	TRBJ2-7	NA	TGTGCCAGCAGCTTAGTCCTTTCCTACGAGCAGTACTTC	CASSLVLSYEQYF
large	TRBV24-1	TRBJ2-1	TRBD2	TGTGCCACCAGTCCGGGGCTCGGGGCGGGAGACGGTACGGGATACAATGAGCAGTTCTTC	CATSPGLGAGDGTGYNEQFF
medium-sized	TRBV5-5	TRBJ2-3	TRBD2	TGTGCCAGCAGCTTGGATAGCGGGAGGGGGATCGCAGATACGCAGTATTTT	CASSLDSGRGIADTQYF
medium-sized	TRBV6-6	TRBJ2-2	TRBD2	TGTGCCAGCAGAAGCGGGAGGACGAACACCGGGGAGCTGTTTTTT	CASRSGRTNTGELFF
medium-sized	TRBV18	TRBJ2-1	NA	TGTGCCAGCTCACCAGAGTTGGCGGCGGTGCTCTACAATGAGCAGTTCTTC	CASSPELAAVLYNEQFF
medium-sized	TRBV5-1	TRBJ2-5	TRBD2	TGCGCCAGCAGCTTGTGGGGGGGTCAAGAGACCCAGTACTTC	CASSLWGGQETQYF
NA	TRBV5-1	TRBJ2-3	NA	TGCGCCAGCAGAGGCGGCACAGATACGCAGTATTTT	CASRGGTDTQYF